Listed below are T cell receptor beta chains from one sample, sequenced in a study of blood T cell repertoires in COVID-19. Method: immunoSEQ multiplex PCR; TCRdb's copy keeps in-frame clones and lacks some. The table shows around 150,000 clones, with 70% to 90% occurring only once. What was sequenced was peripheral blood. The receptor set was obtained from a woman aged 60-75 years with COVID-19, enrolled during active disease. CDR3s include the opening cysteine and the closing phenylalanine or tryptophan. A D gene is named only where the DNA matches it firmly. Not every row has a clone size; where given, it reads once, few, many or a size class.

v_call	j_call	d_call	clone_size	cdr3_aa	cdr3_nt
TRBV30	TRBJ1-1	NA	NA	CAWSPQRSTEAFF	TGTGCCTGGAGTCCACAACGGAGCACTGAAGCTTTCTTT
TRBV5-4	TRBJ2-5	NA	NA	CASSLAGGQEETQYF	TGTGCCAGCAGCTTGGCGGGGGGACAGGAAGAGACCCAGTACTTC
TRBV6-5	TRBJ1-6	NA	NA	CASIFQGNSPLHF	TGTGCCAGCATCTTTCAGGGTAATTCACCCCTCCACTTT
TRBV9	TRBJ1-1	NA	NA	CASSVVGGTNTEAFF	TGTGCCAGCAGCGTAGTAGGAGGGACGAACACTGAAGCTTTCTTT
TRBV29-1	TRBJ2-5	NA	NA	CSVGNSPNQETQYF	TGCAGCGTTGGGAATAGCCCAAACCAAGAGACCCAGTACTTC
TRBV10-3	TRBJ2-1	NA	NA	CAISSSLTLSYNEQFF	TGTGCCATCAGTTCTAGTCTAACCCTATCCTACAATGAGCAGTTCTTC
TRBV7-7	TRBJ2-7	TRBD2	NA	CASSPGTSGSEQYF	TGTGCTAGCAGCCCCGGGACTAGCGGGAGCGAGCAGTACTTC
TRBV6-5	TRBJ1-3	NA	NA	CASSPSSGNTIYF	TGTGCCAGCAGCCCCTCTTCTGGAAACACCATATATTTT
TRBV18	TRBJ2-2	NA	NA	CASSPDRNTGELFF	TGTGCCAGCTCACCCGACAGAAACACCGGGGAGCTGTTTTTT
TRBV5-4	TRBJ2-3	TRBD2	NA	CATTTSGGTDTQYF	TGTGCCACTACGACTAGCGGGGGCACAGATACGCAGTATTTT
TRBV20-1	TRBJ1-2	TRBD1	NA	CSASSQGVNYGYTF	TGCAGTGCTAGTTCCCAGGGGGTTAACTATGGCTACACCTTC
TRBV27	TRBJ2-7	TRBD2	NA	CASSSLGGVAGFSYEQYF	TGTGCCAGCAGTTCCCTGGGAGGGGTAGCGGGTTTCTCCTACGAGCAGTACTTC
TRBV14	TRBJ1-2	NA	NA	CASSQQVGYGYTF	TGTGCCAGCAGCCAACAGGTTGGCTATGGCTACACCTTC
TRBV30	TRBJ1-1	NA	NA	CAWSVPRIQRGGTEAFF	TGTGCCTGGAGTGTACCACGAATCCAACGGGGAGGAACTGAAGCTTTCTTT
TRBV4-1	TRBJ1-3	NA	NA	CASSQESGRGNTIYF	TGCGCCAGCAGCCAAGAGTCAGGGAGGGGAAACACCATATATTTT
TRBV13	TRBJ2-1	TRBD2	NA	CASSSEGLAGWNEQFF	TGTGCCAGCAGCTCCGAAGGACTAGCGGGGTGGAATGAGCAGTTCTTC
TRBV6-6	TRBJ2-3	TRBD2	NA	CASSYGRLAADTQYF	TGTGCCAGCAGTTACGGGAGACTAGCCGCAGATACGCAGTATTTT
TRBV29-1	TRBJ1-2	TRBD1	NA	CSVGDRGNGYTF	TGCAGCGTTGGGGACAGGGGGAATGGCTACACCTTC
TRBV5-1	TRBJ1-1	TRBD1	NA	CASSSRQGTEAFF	TGCGCCAGCAGCTCTCGACAGGGCACTGAAGCTTTCTTT
TRBV27	TRBJ2-5	NA	NA	CASSLTGQLGETQYF	TGTGCCAGCAGTTTAACCGGACAGTTGGGGGAGACCCAGTACTTC
TRBV5-6	TRBJ2-2	NA	NA	CASSTLAGTSGRWELFF	TGTGCCAGCAGCACTTTAGCCGGGACTTCTGGGAGGTGGGAGCTGTTTTTT
TRBV5-6	TRBJ2-1	TRBD2	few	CASSWLGLAGGLNEQFF	TGTGCCAGCAGCTGGCTAGGACTAGCGGGAGGTTTAAATGAGCAGTTCTTC
TRBV27	TRBJ1-5	NA	NA	CATRHQGLDQPQHF	TGTGCCACCCGACATCAGGGGCTGGATCAGCCCCAGCATTTT
TRBV5-1	TRBJ1-2	NA	few	CASSPEIAKTHGGYTF	TGCGCCAGCAGCCCGGAGATAGCGAAAACGCATGGGGGCTACACCTTC
TRBV5-1	TRBJ1-1	TRBD1	NA	CASSFPTGMNTEAFF	TGCGCCAGCAGCTTCCCGACAGGGATGAATACTGAAGCTTTCTTT
TRBV19	TRBJ1-1	NA	few	CASSPGRGTPNTEAFF	TGTGCCAGTAGCCCCGGGAGGGGGACACCTAACACTGAAGCTTTCTTT
TRBV7-8	TRBJ2-3	TRBD2	NA	CASSTRLAGEADTQYF	TGTGCCAGCAGCACGAGACTAGCGGGGGAGGCAGATACGCAGTATTTT
TRBV19	TRBJ2-7	TRBD1	NA	CASNMGQGNHEQYF	TGTGCCAGTAACATGGGACAGGGTAACCACGAGCAGTACTTC
TRBV10-3	TRBJ2-7	TRBD1	NA	CAIRSDRAYEQYF	TGTGCCATCAGATCGGACAGGGCCTACGAGCAGTACTTC
TRBV7-8	TRBJ1-1	NA	once	CASSFLQLGNTEAFF	TGTGCCAGCAGCTTCCTACAGCTGGGGAACACTGAAGCTTTCTTT
TRBV11-2	TRBJ2-3	TRBD1	NA	CASSRDRVGTDTQYF	TGTGCCAGCAGCCGGGACAGGGTCGGGACAGATACGCAGTATTTT
TRBV10-3	TRBJ2-3	NA	NA	CAIQGPGLTDTQYF	TGTGCCATCCAAGGGCCGGGACTCACAGATACGCAGTATTTT
TRBV18	TRBJ2-2	TRBD1	NA	CASSQDREVTGELFF	TGTGCCAGCTCACAGGACAGGGAAGTAACCGGGGAGCTGTTTTTT
TRBV7-2	TRBJ1-5	NA	NA	CASSLVAVIQPQHF	TGTGCCAGCAGCTTAGTCGCGGTTATTCAGCCCCAGCATTTT
TRBV3-1/TRBV3-2	TRBJ2-2	TRBD2	NA	CASSLTSGGGGELFF	TGTGCCAGCAGCCTGACTAGCGGGGGTGGCGGGGAGCTGTTTTTT
TRBV2	TRBJ2-1	NA	NA	CASKDYNEQFF	TGTGCCAGCAAGGACTATAATGAGCAGTTCTTC
TRBV29-1	TRBJ2-3	TRBD2	NA	CSFSGSGGRTDTQYF	TGCAGTTTTAGCGGGAGCGGGGGTAGAACAGATACGCAGTATTTT
TRBV24-1	TRBJ1-2	TRBD1	NA	CATSPRQGGYGYTF	TGTGCCACCAGCCCTCGACAGGGTGGCTATGGCTACACCTTC
TRBV11-2	TRBJ2-2	TRBD2	NA	CASSFKGAGAGELFF	TGTGCCAGCAGCTTTAAAGGTGCGGGGGCCGGGGAGCTGTTTTTT
TRBV3-1/TRBV3-2	TRBJ1-2	NA	NA	CASSQDRGKGYTF	TGTGCCAGCAGCCAAGATAGGGGCAAGGGCTACACCTTC
TRBV6-2/TRBV6-3	TRBJ1-5	NA	NA	CASSLERGNQPQHF	TGTGCCAGCAGTTTAGAGAGGGGCAATCAGCCCCAGCATTTT
TRBV7-2	TRBJ2-5	TRBD2	NA	CASSPTSGEGETQYF	TGTGCCAGCAGTCCGACTAGCGGGGAGGGAGAGACCCAGTACTTC
TRBV7-3	TRBJ1-5	NA	NA	CASSQQGPNQPQHF	TGTGCCAGCAGCCAACAGGGCCCCAATCAGCCCCAGCATTTT
TRBV19	TRBJ1-1	TRBD1	NA	CASSIDRGLTEAFF	TGTGCCAGTAGTATTGACAGGGGGCTCACTGAAGCTTTCTTT